This T cell receptor beta chain was retrieved from a study of T cells in Graves' hyperthyroidism and ophthalmopathy. Study-wide results and caveats: In validation, the model predicted ophthalmopathy. These predictions came a median about 6.2 months before onset.

The junction had 3 bases not matched to a gene; V was cut back by 1 base and J by 3 bases. This CDR3 region has 14 residues. Germline loops: CDR1 SGDLS, CDR2 YYNGEE. Patients with ophthalmopathy all had a Clinical Activity Score of at least 3, a NOSPECS grade of at least 4 and duration under 3 months. Researchers barred patients who had uncontrolled infection, other autoimmune disease, pregnancy or lactation. This clonotype was observed many times. What it binds is unknown. TCR beta CDR3 regions were amplified from RNA. Carried out on the TCR CDR3, a first-round RT-PCR used the HTBI primer set. One entry per CDR3 protein results from TCRdb running MiXCR on the multiplex PCR reads. This sample has about 350,000 distinct CDR3 sequences, with 15% to 20% found just once.

This receptor was taken from a woman aged 40 to 50 with Graves' ophthalmopathy. This rearrangement joins TRBV9 to TRBJ1-2; 7 bases are a match to TRBD1. The sequenced sample was blood. This CDR3 is CASSVSGQDYGYTF. The CDR3 bases are TGTGCCAGCAGCGTATCCGGACAGGACTATGGCTACACCTTC.